The 23 T cell receptor beta chains below all came from one sample that was sequenced in a study of cytomegalovirus exposure and HLA in healthy donors. PCR was performed using 60 Vbeta and 13 Jbeta primers. Clones were sequenced by immunoSEQ multiplex PCR, and TCRdb holds only the in-frame ones, with some missing. The table records tens of thousands of clones, around 79% of them present only once. Sequenced sample: PBMCs. All receptors derive from a male donor in good health and CMV-seropositive.

The V and J genes are TRBV5-4 and TRBJ1-1; 8 nucleotides line up with TRBD1. Germline CDR1 and CDR2: SGHNT and YYREEE (reference sequence). The CDR3 is 18 residues long. Trimming removed 2 bases from V and 1 base from J; junction bases left unmatched: 13. The CDR3 coding sequence is TGTGCCAGCAGCTTTTCTTTTGCAGGGGGCCGACGGAACACTGAAGCTTTCTTT. Translating it yields CASSFSFAGGRRNTEAFF.

The chain uses TRBV2 and TRBJ2-1; a weak D match, TRBD2 (5 bases). Trimming took 8 bases from V and 0 from J, leaving 17 bases between them. The CDR3 has 16 amino acids. Germline assignment: CDR1 SNHLY and CDR2 FYNNEI. The CDR3 region is CASGLGLSSSYNEQFF. CDR3 nucleotides: TGTGCCAGCGGCCTCGGACTTTCCAGCTCCTACAATGAGCAGTTCTTC. Full variable domain (remainder filled in from reference TRBV2 and TRBJ2-1): EPEVTQTPSHQVTQMGQEVILRCVPISNHLYFYWYRQILGQKVEFLVSFYNNEISEKSEIFDDQFSVERPDGSNFTLKIRSTKLEDSAMYFCASGLGLSSSYNEQFFGPGTRLTVL.

This chain uses TRBV7-2 with TRBJ1-6; D gene unclear. Trimming removed 1 base at V and 4 bases at J, with 17 bases between. The CDR3 loop spans 18 amino acids. Germline values: CDR1 SGHTA, CDR2 FQGNSA. The CDR3 is CASSLVSGRARYNSPLHF. CDR3 sequence (DNA): TGTGCCAGCAGCTTAGTTTCTGGGAGGGCGCGGTATAATTCACCCCTCCACTTT.

The chain carries TRBV19 and TRBJ2-1; 9 bases fit TRBD1. The CDR3 length is 14 residues. Germline CDR1 reads LNHDA; CDR2 reads SQIVND (reference sequence). The junction had 4 bases not matched to a gene; V was cut back by 3 bases and J by 7 bases. CDR3 DNA sequence: TGTGCCAGTAGTATCTGGGACAGGGAGAATGAGCAGTTCTTC. Translation gives CASSIWDRENEQFF.

The chain links TRBV5-6 to TRBJ2-7; 9 bases line up with TRBD1. After removal of 3 bases from V and 3 bases from J, the junction contained 13 bases not matched to a gene. Germline values: CDR1 SGHDT, CDR2 YYEEEE. This CDR3 has 17 residues. This CDR3 is CASSSLYRTGGYYEQYF. The CDR3 DNA is TGTGCCAGCAGCTCCTTATACAGAACAGGGGGCTACTACGAGCAGTACTTC.

The chain is built from TRBV7-6 and TRBJ2-7; the match to TRBD2 covers 8 bases. The CDR3 totals 16 residues. V shed 0 bases and J 2 bases; nucleotides not matched to a gene: 6. Looked up from germline, CDR1 is SGHVS and CDR2 is FNYEAQ. The CDR3 DNA sequence: TGTGCCAGCAGCTTAGCGGCTAGCGGGTCTACCTACGAGCAGTACTTC. Protein: CASSLAASGSTYEQYF.

J is TRBJ2-7 and V is TRBV6-1; D is possibly TRBD1 (6 bases). The CDR3 sequence is 14 residues long. Per germline, CDR1 MNHNS and CDR2 SASEGT. V was shortened by 6 bases and J by 1 base, with 13 bases between the two germline ends. The CDR3 sequence: CASSAPDRSYEQYF. The CDR3 region has the DNA TGTGCCAGCAGCGCGCCCGACAGGTCCTACGAGCAGTACTTC.

V gene TRBV9 combines with J gene TRBJ1-3; D not certain. V lost 2 bases, J lost 0 bases, and 9 bases lay in between. The length of the CDR3 is 15 residues. CDR1 and CDR2 from the germline V gene are SGDLS and YYNGEE. The CDR3 sequence is CASSVMGSSGNTIYF. The CDR3 bases are TGTGCCAGCAGCGTCATGGGGAGCTCTGGAAACACCATATATTTT.

The chain employs TRBV25-1 and TRBJ1-4; weak D call: TRBD1 (6 bases). Germline assignment: CDR1 MGHDK and CDR2 SYGVNS. CDR3 size: 16 residues. V lost 5 bases to trimming and J lost 0 bases, with 13 bases between them. This CDR3 reads CASSSPNRATNEKLFF. The CDR3 DNA sequence: TGTGCCAGCAGTTCACCTAACAGGGCAACTAATGAAAAACTGTTTTTT.

This clone was counted once. The chain carries TRBV19 and TRBJ1-4, with D possibly being TRBD1 (5 bases). V was shortened by 8 bases and J by 3 bases, with 16 bases between the two germline ends. This CDR3 is 15 amino acids long. Germline-derived CDR1 and CDR2 are LNHDA and SQIVND (reference sequence). CDR3 sequence reads: CASGVGARANEKLFF. The CDR3, as DNA: TGTGCCAGTGGCGTAGGGGCCAGGGCTAATGAAAAACTGTTTTTT.

A few counts support this clone. V and J are TRBV4-3 and TRBJ2-7; D might be TRBD2 (6 bases). The length of the CDR3 is 16 residues. V was trimmed by 0 bases and J by 0 bases, leaving 12 bases between them. Germline CDR1 reads LGHNA; CDR2 reads YSLEER. The CDR3: CASSQDYGGASYEQYF. The CDR3 DNA reads as TGCGCCAGCAGCCAAGATTATGGCGGGGCCTCCTACGAGCAGTACTTC.

J is TRBJ1-5 and V is TRBV2; D is unresolved. V lost 6 bases and J 7 bases, leaving 16 bases between the germline ends. There are 14 residues in the CDR3. CDR1 SNHLY and CDR2 FYNNEI come from the germline V gene. The CDR3 region is CASSLLEREQPQHF. The CDR3 DNA sequence: TGTGCCAGCAGCCTACTTGAGCGGGAGCAGCCCCAGCATTTT.

This clone was counted a few times. The J gene is TRBJ2-7, the V gene TRBV28; weak D call: TRBD1 (6 bases). V lost 6 bases and J 3 bases, leaving 24 bases between the germline ends. CDR1 is MDHEN, CDR2 SYDVKM, per germline. This CDR3 spans 17 amino acids. CDR3 coding DNA: TGTGCCAGCAGCAATGGGGCAGGGGCATCCACTAGCTACGAGCAGTACTTC. Protein sequence: CASSNGAGASTSYEQYF.

Only one count was recorded for this clone. The rearrangement links TRBV29-1 to TRBJ2-7, with TRBD1 matching 8 bases. This CDR3 region has 16 residues. The V gene's germline CDR1 is SQVTM and CDR2 ANQGSEA. V trimming: 2 bases; J trimming: 4 bases; junction bases outside the gene matches: 13. The CDR3 region is CSVEPTGAGPLYEQYF. The CDR3 nucleotides are TGCAGCGTTGAACCGACAGGGGCGGGCCCCCTGTACGAGCAGTACTTC.

This clone was detected only once. The chain links TRBV11-2 to TRBJ1-1; 9 nucleotides match TRBD1. Germline CDR1 SGHAT, CDR2 FQNNGV. Trimming at V came to 5 bases and at J to 9 bases, leaving 16 bases not matched to a gene. The CDR3 totals 16 residues. The CDR3 is CASSLSLQGAGIKAFF. For the CDR3, the DNA is TGTGCCAGCAGCCTCTCGTTACAGGGGGCCGGAATAAAAGCTTTCTTT.

The chain uses TRBV7-9 and TRBJ1-6; D perhaps matches TRBD1 (5 bases). V lost 1 base and J 10 bases, leaving 14 bases between the germline ends. CDR3 length: 15 amino acids. CDR1 and CDR2 (germline): SEHNR, FQNEAQ (reference sequence). In DNA form, the CDR3 reads TGTGCCAGCAGCTTAGTCGGGGGAGGGGCCTCACCCCTCCACTTT. It translates to CASSLVGGGASPLHF.

The CDR3 nucleotides are TGTGCCAGCGATACTGGCGGTGAGCAGTTCTTC. Amino acids: CASDTGGEQFF. V usage is TRBV25-1 and J usage is TRBJ2-1, with D unclear. The CDR3 has 11 residues. CDR1 and CDR2 from the germline V gene are MGHDK and SYGVNS. V was pared by 8 bases and J by 9 bases, with 11 bases between. The whole variable domain, filled in from reference TRBV25-1 and TRBJ2-1, reads EADIYQTPRYLVIGTGKKITLECSQTMGHDKMYWYQQDPGMELHLIHYSYGVNSTEKGDLSSESTVSRIRTEHFPLTLESARPSHTSQYLCASDTGGEQFFGPGTRLTVL.

J is TRBJ2-7 and V is TRBV7-3; TRBD2 might be the D (6 bases). CDR1 and CDR2 from the germline V gene are SGHTA and FQGTGA. With 2 bases removed from V and 2 bases from J, the gap between germline ends came to 16 bases. The CDR3 spans 16 residues. The chain's CDR3 is CASSLDPGGEPYEQYF. The CDR3 nucleotides are TGTGCCAGCAGCTTAGACCCAGGAGGGGAGCCCTACGAGCAGTACTTC. The variable domain in full, with the rest retrieved from reference TRBV7-3 and TRBJ2-7, is GAGVSQTPSNKVTEKGKYVELRCDPISGHTALYWYRQSLGQGPEFLIYFQGTGAADDSGLPNDRFFAVRPEGSVSTLKIQRTERGDSAVYLCASSLDPGGEPYEQYFGPGTRLTVT.

This sequence joins TRBV5-1 and TRBJ2-1; 9 bases map to TRBD1. CDR3 size: 16 residues. Germline CDR1 reads SGHRS; CDR2 reads YFSETQ. V was pared by 6 bases and J by 2 bases, with 9 bases of the junction left unmatched. This chain's CDR3 is CASNPRQGGPYNEQFF. The CDR3 nucleotides are TGCGCCAGCAACCCGAGACAGGGGGGACCCTACAATGAGCAGTTCTTC.

The rearrangement uses TRBV15 and TRBJ1-2; D might be TRBD1 (5 bases). The CDR3 has 14 amino acids. V shed 5 bases and J shed 4 bases, with 14 bases lying between them. Germline V gene sequence: CDR1 LNHNV, CDR2 YYDKDF (reference sequence). The CDR3 is CATSPSRDLYGYTF. The CDR3 bases are TGTGCCACCAGCCCGTCGCGGGACCTCTATGGCTACACCTTC.

The chain carries TRBV28 and TRBJ1-2; the D gene is possibly TRBD1 (6 bases). From germline, CDR1 is MDHEN and CDR2 SYDVKM. The CDR3 covers 16 residues. V dropped 5 bases and J dropped 7 bases, with 23 bases sitting between them. CDR3 region: CASSLEGSTGSFGYTF. The DNA for the CDR3 is TGTGCCAGCAGTCTAGAGGGTTCGACAGGATCCTTTGGCTACACCTTC.

V usage is TRBV28 and J usage is TRBJ1-2; a possible D gene is TRBD1 (6 bases). This CDR3 region has 15 residues. Germline V gene lookup returns CDR1 MDHEN and CDR2 SYDVKM. Trimming removed 6 bases from V and 8 bases from J, with 22 bases in between. The CDR3 nucleotides are TGTGCCAGCAGCCTCCCCGTTTTGGGGGCGCAGGGCTACACCTTC. Protein: CASSLPVLGAQGYTF.

This chain joins TRBV6-5 and TRBJ1-1, with a weak D call TRBD1 (6 bases). V was shortened by 6 bases and J by 0 bases, with 14 bases between the two germline ends. Germline V gene sequence: CDR1 MNHEY, CDR2 SVGAGI. The CDR3 consists of 15 residues. This CDR3 is CASRGQLAMNTEAFF. CDR3 nucleotide sequence: TGTGCCAGCAGAGGACAGTTGGCGATGAACACTGAAGCTTTCTTT.